This T cell receptor (beta chain) emerged from a study of blood T cell repertoires in COVID-19. Trimming shortened V by 10 bases and J by 4 bases, and 19 bases separated the two germline ends. The CDR3 is 14 residues long. CDR1 and CDR2 (germline): LNHDA, SQIVND (reference sequence). Per the study methods: Reference gene primer amplification gave estimated nucleated cell counts. Profiled with immunoSEQ multiplex PCR; TCRdb holds only in-frame clones, not every one. That table supplies the V and J calls and clone size; D and trimming were determined from the DNA. Of 200,000 to 250,000 clones in the sample, under 90% were seen once. This clone was detected a few times.

V is TRBV19 and J is TRBJ2-5, with D possibly TRBD2 on 7 matching bases. The clonotype originates from a woman older than 75 with active or convalescent COVID-19. The sample consisted of peripheral blood. Here the CDR3 reads CATSRWGGGETQYF. In DNA form, the CDR3 reads TGTGCCACCTCCCGGTGGGGGGGCGGAGAGACCCAGTACTTC. The full variable domain, in which reference TRBV19 and TRBJ2-5 provide the parts outside the CDR3, is DGGITQSPKYLFRKEGQNVTLSCEQNLNHDAMYWYRQDPGQGLRLIYYSQIVNDFQKGDIAEGYSVSREKKESFPLTVTSAQKNPTAFYLCATSRWGGGETQYFGPGTRLLVL.